Each of the 13 T cell receptor beta chains below was sequenced from the same sample in a study of blood T cell repertoires in COVID-19. Libraries were prepared by immunoSEQ multiplex PCR; TCRdb keeps only in-frame clonotypes and omits some of them. The sample contains about 19,000 clones, approximately 90% of which appear only once. Sequencing was carried out using peripheral blood. These receptors were obtained from a human donor in a cohort sampled during active COVID-19. The donor label of this sample is uncertain.

V is TRBV4-1 and J is TRBJ2-3; D call uncertain. Germline values: CDR1 MGHRA, CDR2 YSYEKL. V shed 11 bases and J shed 0 bases, with 12 bases lying between them. The CDR3 length is 13 residues. The CDR3: CASGTGSTDTQYF. In DNA form, the CDR3 reads TGCGCCTCTGGCACCGGGAGCACAGATACGCAGTATTTT.

This chain links TRBV5-1 with TRBJ1-1; a weak D match, TRBD1 (5 bases). CDR3 length equals 13 residues. Germline CDR1 is SGHRS and CDR2 is YFSETQ. V lost 0 bases and J 11 bases, leaving 14 bases between the germline ends. The DNA of the CDR3 is TGCGCCAGCAGCTTGGATCCAGGGAGGGATGCTTTCTTT. Its translation: CASSLDPGRDAFF.

This chain links TRBV18 with TRBJ2-2; 10 bases are a match to TRBD2. The junction had 9 bases not matched to a gene; V was cut back by 4 bases and J by 7 bases. This CDR3 region has 16 residues. CDR1 and CDR2 from the germline V gene are KGHSH and LQKENI. The CDR3 region is CASSRRGTSVIGELFF. CDR3 nucleotides: TGTGCCAGCTCACGGCGAGGGACTAGCGTAATCGGGGAGCTGTTTTTT.

This clone was picked up a small number of times. The V gene is TRBV2, the J gene TRBJ2-1; 12 bases agree with TRBD2. The CDR3 sequence is 16 residues long. V lost 6 bases, J lost 0 bases, and 3 bases stayed unmatched. Per the germline V gene, CDR1 is SNHLY and CDR2 is FYNNEI. The CDR3 nucleotides read TGTGCCAGCAGGGGACTAGCGGGCAGCTCCTACAATGAGCAGTTCTTC. Protein product: CASRGLAGSSYNEQFF. Together with reference TRBV2 and TRBJ2-1, the CDR3 gives the full variable domain: EPEVTQTPSHQVTQMGQEVILRCVPISNHLYFYWYRQILGQKVEFLVSFYNNEISEKSEIFDDQFSVERPDGSNFTLKIRSTKLEDSAMYFCASRGLAGSSYNEQFFGPGTRLTVL.

The rearrangement uses TRBV6-5 and TRBJ1-1; possibly TRBD1 for D (6 bases). V lost 9 bases and J lost 2, with 10 bases in between. The CDR3 has 12 residues. Looked up from germline, CDR1 is MNHEY and CDR2 is SVGAGI. CDR3: CASGQFNTEAFF. The DNA of the CDR3 is TGTGCCAGTGGACAGTTTAACACTGAAGCTTTCTTT.

The chain uses TRBV9 and TRBJ1-4, with TRBD1 as a possible D gene (5 bases). Germline CDR1 SGDLS, CDR2 YYNGEE. There are 14 residues in the CDR3. V was cut by 6 bases and J by 1 base, with 10 bases left in between. The CDR3 sequence is CASTEGETNEKLFF. The CDR3 region has the DNA TGTGCCAGCACCGAAGGGGAAACTAATGAAAAACTGTTTTTT. The entire variable domain, with the rest obtained from reference TRBV9 and TRBJ1-4, is as follows: DSGVTQTPKHLITATGQRVTLRCSPRSGDLSVYWYQQSLDQGLQFLIQYYNGEERAKGNILERFSAQQFPDLHSELNLSSLELGDSALYFCASTEGETNEKLFFGSGTQLSVL.

The V gene is TRBV11-2, the J gene TRBJ2-1, with 8 bases that match TRBD2. J was trimmed by 7 bases and V by 5 bases; bases with no gene match: 13. The CDR3 consists of 16 residues. The germline V gene encodes CDR1 SGHAT and CDR2 FQNNGV. In DNA, the CDR3 is TGTGCCAGCAGCCCCATATTTACGGGAGGGTTTAATGAGCAGTTCTTC. Residues: CASSPIFTGGFNEQFF.

V usage is TRBV30 and J usage is TRBJ1-1; 11 bases line up with TRBD1. CDR1 and CDR2 from the germline V gene are GTSNPN and SVGIG (reference sequence). This CDR3 contains 15 residues. With 6 bases clipped from V and 1 base from J, the junction kept 7 bases outside the gene matches. Written as DNA, the CDR3 is TGTGCCTGTGGCGGTGGACAGGGGGCGAACACTGAAGCTTTCTTT. This codes for CACGGGQGANTEAFF.

The gene calls are TRBV9 and TRBJ2-3; 10 nucleotides line up with TRBD2. This CDR3 contains 15 residues. V dropped 4 bases and J dropped 10; count of bases not matched to a gene: 12. Germline CDR1 and CDR2: SGDLS and YYNGEE. The CDR3 loop is CASSPSGTSAQSQYF. CDR3 nucleotide sequence: TGTGCCAGCAGCCCCTCCGGGACTAGCGCCCAGTCGCAGTATTTT.

This chain joins TRBV4-2 and TRBJ2-6, with 8 bases matching TRBD2. With V trimmed by 2 bases and J by 0 bases, 3 bases remained unmatched. CDR1 is LGHNA and CDR2 is YNFKEQ in the germline V gene. This CDR3 spans 17 amino acids. CDR3 protein: CASSQSTSGSGANVLTF. The CDR3 DNA is TGTGCCAGCAGCCAAAGCACTAGCGGCTCTGGGGCCAACGTCCTGACTTTC.

V gene TRBV19 combines with J gene TRBJ1-4; D unclear. Trimming cost V 7 bases and J 0 bases, with 12 bases left between them. CDR3 size: 15 residues. Per germline, CDR1 LNHDA and CDR2 SQIVND (reference sequence). The CDR3 is CASIRNRATNEKLFF. In DNA form, the CDR3 reads TGTGCCAGTATTAGAAACAGAGCAACTAATGAAAAACTGTTTTTT.

The gene calls are TRBV7-9 and TRBJ2-1; 10 positions agree with TRBD2. Germline V gives CDR1 SEHNR, CDR2 FQNEAQ (reference sequence). This CDR3 has 15 residues. The J segment lost 0 bases and the V segment lost 4 bases, leaving 0 bases of the junction unmatched. The CDR3 region has the DNA TGTGCCAGCAGCTCTAGCGGGGGCTCCTACAATGAGCAGTTCTTC. Its translation is CASSSSGGSYNEQFF.

The rearrangement links TRBV19 to TRBJ1-2; 8 bases fit TRBD1. Trimming at V came to 5 bases and at J to 8 bases, leaving 7 bases not matched to a gene. This CDR3 is built from 13 residues. Germline V gene data show CDR1 as LNHDA and CDR2 as SQIVND (reference sequence). CDR3 sequence: CASSPYQGAGYTF. CDR3 bases: TGTGCCAGTAGTCCATACCAGGGGGCCGGCTACACCTTC.